This T cell receptor beta chain stems from a study of blood T cell repertoires in COVID-19. Study information: There were acute and convalescent COVID-19 samples, and they came from the United States, Italy and Spain. The analysed material was cDNA or gDNA that came from T cells, B-cell-depleted T cells, or PBMCs.

The CDR3 extends over 14 amino acids. V lost 4 bases, J lost 6 bases, and 4 bases stayed unmatched. CDR1 and CDR2 (germline): LGHDT, YNNKEL (reference sequence). Sequenced by immunoSEQ multiplex PCR; TCRdb stores in-frame clones only, minus some. This table holds about 64,000 clones, 75% to 95% found once. The chain uses TRBV3-1 (or the pseudogene TRBV3-2) and TRBJ2-7; TRBD2 matches at 12 bases. This TCR was sampled from a woman of 80 years or more with active COVID-19. The sequenced sample was peripheral blood. The CDR3 sequence: CASSPSGRGPEQYF. CDR3 bases: TGTGCCAGCAGCCCTAGCGGGAGGGGGCCCGAGCAGTACTTC.